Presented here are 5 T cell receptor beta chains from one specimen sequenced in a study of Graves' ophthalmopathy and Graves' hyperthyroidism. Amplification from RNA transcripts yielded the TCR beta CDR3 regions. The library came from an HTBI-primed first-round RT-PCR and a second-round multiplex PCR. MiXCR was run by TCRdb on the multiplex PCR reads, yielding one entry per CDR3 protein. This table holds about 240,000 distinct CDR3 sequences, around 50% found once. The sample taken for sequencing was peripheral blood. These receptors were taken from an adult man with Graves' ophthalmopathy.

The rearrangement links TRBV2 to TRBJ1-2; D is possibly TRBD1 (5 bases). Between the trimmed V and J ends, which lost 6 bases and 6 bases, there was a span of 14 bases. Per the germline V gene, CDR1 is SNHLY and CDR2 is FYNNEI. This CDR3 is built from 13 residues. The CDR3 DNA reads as TGTGCCAGCAGCCTCGGGACCGGGCATGGCTACACCTTC. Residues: CASSLGTGHGYTF. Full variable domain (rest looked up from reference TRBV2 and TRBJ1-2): EPEVTQTPSHQVTQMGQEVILRCVPISNHLYFYWYRQILGQKVEFLVSFYNNEISEKSEIFDDQFSVERPDGSNFTLKIRSTKLEDSAMYFCASSLGTGHGYTFGSGTRLTVV.

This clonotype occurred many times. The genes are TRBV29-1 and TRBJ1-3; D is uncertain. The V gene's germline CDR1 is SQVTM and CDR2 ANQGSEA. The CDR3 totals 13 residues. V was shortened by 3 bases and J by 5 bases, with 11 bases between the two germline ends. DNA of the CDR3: TGCAGCGTTGATGTCCAGGACCGAAACACCATATATTTT. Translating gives CSVDVQDRNTIYF.

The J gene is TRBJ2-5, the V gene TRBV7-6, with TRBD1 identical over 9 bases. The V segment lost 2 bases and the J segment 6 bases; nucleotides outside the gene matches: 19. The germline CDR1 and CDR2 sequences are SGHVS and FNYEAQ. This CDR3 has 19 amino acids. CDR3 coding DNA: TGTGCCAGCAGCTTACCCAGGTGGCGTAGTACAGGGGGCTTGCAGACCCAGTACTTC. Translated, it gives CASSLPRWRSTGGLQTQYF. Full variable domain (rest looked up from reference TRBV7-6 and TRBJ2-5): GAGVSQSPRYKVTKRGQDVALRCDPISGHVSLYWYRQALGQGPEFLTYFNYEAQQDKSGLPNDRFSAERPEGSISTLTIQRTEQRDSAMYRCASSLPRWRSTGGLQTQYFGPGTRLLVL.

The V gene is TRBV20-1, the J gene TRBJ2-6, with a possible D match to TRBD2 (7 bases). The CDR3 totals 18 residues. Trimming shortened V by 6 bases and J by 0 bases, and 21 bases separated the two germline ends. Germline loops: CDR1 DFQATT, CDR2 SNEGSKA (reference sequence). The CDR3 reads CSASRGAGLSSGANVLTF. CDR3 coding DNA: TGCAGTGCCTCCCGGGGGGCGGGGCTCAGCTCTGGGGCCAACGTCCTGACTTTC.

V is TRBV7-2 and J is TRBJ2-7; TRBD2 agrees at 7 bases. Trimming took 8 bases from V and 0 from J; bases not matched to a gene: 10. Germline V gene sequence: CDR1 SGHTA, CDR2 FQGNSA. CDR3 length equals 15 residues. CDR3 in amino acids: CASSPPGRDSYEQYF. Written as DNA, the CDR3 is TGTGCCAGCTCACCACCGGGGAGGGACTCCTACGAGCAGTACTTC.